This is a list of T cell receptor beta chains from one sample in a study of T-cell memory formation after mild COVID-19. TCRdb independently ran MiXCR on the 5' RACE reads; one entry per CDR3 protein. The data show about 390,000 distinct CDR3 sequences, approximately 16% seen once. The sample comprised PBMCs or a T cell subset sorted from them (not recorded which). These receptors were collected from a man aged 18 to 29 who had mild COVID-19 (a few samples of this study predate the infection). Cell type and time point are not known. The CDR3 runs from the conserved cysteine through the conserved F or W. A D gene is named only where the DNA matches it firmly. Size values are once, few and many counts, or a class for expanded clones, and some rows have none.

V	size	D	J	DNA	CDR3
TRBV9	NA	NA	TRBJ2-1	TGTGCCAGCAGCGTAGTTGCTAGGAATGAGCAGTTCTTC	CASSVVARNEQFF
TRBV6-6	few	TRBD1	TRBJ2-7	TGTGCCAGCAGTTACCCGGACCGACAGGGGTCCTACGAGCAGTACTTC	CASSYPDRQGSYEQYF
TRBV7-3	few	TRBD1	TRBJ2-1	TGTGCCAGCAGCCGAAAAGGAGACAGGGGTGACAATGAGCAGTTCTTC	CASSRKGDRGDNEQFF
TRBV6-2/TRBV6-3	NA	NA	TRBJ1-5	TGTGCCAGCAGGACAATTAATCAGCCCCAGCATTTT	CASRTINQPQHF
TRBV29-1	NA	NA	TRBJ1-4	TGCAGCGCTTACAATGTGATGGGGGAAGAAAAACTGTTTTTT	CSAYNVMGEEKLFF
TRBV20-1	many	TRBD2	TRBJ2-2	TGCAGTGCTACTCTAGCGGGGGGGGTCGGCCGGGAGCTGTTTTTT	CSATLAGGVGRELFF
TRBV20-1	NA	TRBD2	TRBJ2-1	TGCAGTGCTATACGCGGGGGGGCTCTAGAAGAGCAGTTCTTC	CSAIRGGALEEQFF
TRBV12-2	NA	NA	TRBJ2-3	TGTGCAAGTCGCCTCGAGGGGGGGGGCGGCACAGATACGCAGTATTTT	CASRLEGGGGTDTQYF
TRBV15	few	TRBD2	TRBJ2-1	TGTGCCACCAGCAGAGTCGGCGGGGGGGCGATTCAGTTCTTC	CATSRVGGGAIQFF
TRBV6-6	NA	TRBD1	TRBJ1-4	TGTGCCAGCAGTTCCCAGGACAGGGGGGAGGAAAAACTGTTTTTT	CASSSQDRGEEKLFF
TRBV11-2	NA	NA	TRBJ2-4	TGTGCCAGCAGCGTGACCTGGAACATTCAGTACTTC	CASSVTWNIQYF
TRBV7-2	few	NA	TRBJ2-4	TGTGCCAGCAGCTTTGGGGGGCTCCGCGCCAAAAACATTCAGTACTTC	CASSFGGLRAKNIQYF
TRBV6-2/TRBV6-3	NA	TRBD1	TRBJ2-5	TGTGCCAGCAGCAGAAGAGACGGGACAGGGGGCAGGGAGACCCAGTACTTC	CASSRRDGTGGRETQYF
TRBV5-1	few	NA	TRBJ1-1	TGCGCCAGCAGCCTCTCGGTCGGGGGAACTGAAGCTTTCTTT	CASSLSVGGTEAFF
TRBV6-5	few	NA	TRBJ1-6	TGTGCCAGCAGTTACTCGAGGGGGGACACCCTGTATAATTCACCCCTCCACTTT	CASSYSRGDTLYNSPLHF
TRBV12-3/TRBV12-4	few	TRBD2	TRBJ2-7	TGTGCCAGCAGTTCCGGACTAGCGGGGGGTGGATACGAGCAGTACTTC	CASSSGLAGGGYEQYF
TRBV12-3/TRBV12-4	many	TRBD1	TRBJ2-5	TGTGCCAGCAGTGCGCCGGGACAGGGGATGAAGACCCAGTACTTC	CASSAPGQGMKTQYF
TRBV6-1	NA	NA	TRBJ1-1	TGTGCCAGCAGCGACAGAACGAACACTGAAGCTTTCTTT	CASSDRTNTEAFF
TRBV20-1	NA	NA	TRBJ1-4	TGCAGTGCGGATCGCCAGGAAAAACTGTTTTTT	CSADRQEKLFF
TRBV19	NA	TRBD2	TRBJ2-2	TGTGCCAGTAGTGGAGGGACTAGCCAGAACACCGGGGAGCTGTTTTTT	CASSGGTSQNTGELFF
TRBV6-5	few	NA	TRBJ1-4	TGTGCCAGCAGTTACTCAGGGACATATACTAATGAAAAACTGTTTTTT	CASSYSGTYTNEKLFF
TRBV7-7	NA	TRBD2	TRBJ2-7	TGTGCCAGCAGCCCTAGCGGGGGGGCCCACGAGCAGTACTTC	CASSPSGGAHEQYF
TRBV9	NA	NA	TRBJ2-7	TGTGCCAGCAGCGACGGTACCCTAAGTTTATCCGAGCAGTACTTC	CASSDGTLSLSEQYF
TRBV5-5	NA	NA	TRBJ1-6	TGTGCCAGCGGACAGAATTCACCCCTCCACTTT	CASGQNSPLHF
TRBV6-1	few	NA	TRBJ2-6	TGTGCCAGCAGCGTACTCAGGGGGGCCAACGTCCTGACTTTC	CASSVLRGANVLTF
TRBV5-1	few	NA	TRBJ1-3	TGCGCCAGCAGCGCTACGGGGGACACTGGAAACACCATATATTTT	CASSATGDTGNTIYF
TRBV27	NA	TRBD1	TRBJ2-7	TGTGCCAGCAGTTGGACAGGGGGCTCGTCCGAGCAGTACTTC	CASSWTGGSSEQYF
TRBV7-9	many	TRBD2	TRBJ2-2	TGTGCCAGCAGCTTAGCTAGCGGGGAGCTGTTCTTC	CASSLASGELFF
TRBV27	NA	NA	TRBJ2-3	TGTGCCAGCAGTTTATCGGGCGAGGATACGCAGTATTTT	CASSLSGEDTQYF
TRBV5-4	few	NA	TRBJ2-2	TGTGCCACCAAGTCGGGGGAGCGCAACACCGGGGAGCTGTTTTTT	CATKSGERNTGELFF
TRBV29-1	few	TRBD2	TRBJ2-5	TGCAGCGTGGATACTAGCGGGGTGGGAGAGACCCAGTACTTC	CSVDTSGVGETQYF
TRBV5-6	NA	NA	TRBJ1-2	TGTGCCAGCAGCTTTGGGACTCCAGGCCTGCGCGGCTACACCTTC	CASSFGTPGLRGYTF
TRBV7-2	few	NA	TRBJ2-5	TGTGCCAGCACCCAACCAGCCTCCAAGACCCAGTACTTC	CASTQPASKTQYF
TRBV6-1	NA	NA	TRBJ1-5	TGTGCCAGCAGTGAATTGGGGGCTTTTCAGCCCCAGCATTTT	CASSELGAFQPQHF
TRBV20-1	many	NA	TRBJ1-1	TGCAGTGCTAGAGGAGAGGGGACGACTGAAGCTTTCTTT	CSARGEGTTEAFF
TRBV7-3	few	TRBD2	TRBJ2-3	TGTGCCAGCAGGCCACTCCCCGAGATTGGGCTAGCGGGACAGTCACGGGGAGATACGCAGTATTTT	CASRPLPEIGLAGQSRGDTQYF
TRBV7-8	few	NA	TRBJ1-2	TGTGCCAGTACCCCGTTCGGGAACTATGGCTACACCTTC	CASTPFGNYGYTF
TRBV12-3/TRBV12-4	few	NA	TRBJ2-7	TGTGCCAGCAGTCACGGGGGGCTAGGGGCCTACGAGCAGTACTTC	CASSHGGLGAYEQYF
TRBV7-9	NA	NA	TRBJ2-1	TGTGCCAGCCGGATCCGGGACCCCGAGCAGTTCTTC	CASRIRDPEQFF
TRBV19	NA	NA	TRBJ1-5	TGTGCCAGTAGTATCAGTTCGGGGGGCAGGCAGCCCCAGCATTTT	CASSISSGGRQPQHF
TRBV20-1	NA	NA	TRBJ1-5	TGCAGTGCCCCGGTCAGGCCGCCGTACAATCAGCCCCAGCATTTT	CSAPVRPPYNQPQHF
TRBV7-9	NA	NA	TRBJ2-6	TGTGCCAGCAGCCCCAGGGGTATGGACAGCTTCTCTGGGGCCAACGTCCTGACTTTC	CASSPRGMDSFSGANVLTF
TRBV7-9	few	NA	TRBJ2-3	TGTGCCAGCAGCTCCGGCCCCGATACGCAGTATTTT	CASSSGPDTQYF